This T cell receptor (beta chain) was sequenced in a study of response to subunit inactivated influenza vaccine. The table lists this clonotype with many counts. One end of the junction does not line up with germline, which may come from a read error. TCRdb ran MiXCR on the RT-PCR reads and lists one entry per CDR3 protein. The sample lists hundreds of thousands of distinct CDR3 sequences, around 10% seen once, with approximately 11% in the top ten. These data also featured in a second study, about T cells expressing NK-cell markers. That source notes: The TCR beta cDNA came from 5'RACE template switching with UMIs.

This sample comprised PBMCs from blood, obtained on the day of vaccination. This TCR was sampled from a man aged 45-65 years who received an inactivated influenza vaccine.

The chain's CDR3 is CASSLTETQYF. The CDR3 region has the DNA TGTGCCAGCAGCTTGACAGAGACCCAGTACTTC. V usage is TRBV5-1 and J usage is TRBJ2-5; no reliable D call. CDR3 length: 11 residues. Germline V gene sequence: CDR1 SGHRS, CDR2 YFSETQ.